The 10 T cell receptor beta chains in this list originate from one sample, sequenced in a study of regulatory T cells in long-lasting Graves disease. Noted time point: persistent/refractory GD, antithyroid drugs over 5 years with positive TRAb. The TCR library was prepared using RNA isolated from PBMCs. Construction of the TCR beta libraries employed iRepertoire HTBI primers in conjunction with Arm-PCR of CDR3 regions. MiXCR, applied by TCRdb to the multiplex PCR reads, yields one record per CDR3 protein. There are hundreds of thousands of distinct CDR3 sequences in the sample; roughly 21% occur only once, and roughly an eighth lies in the top ten. The specimen was peripheral blood mononuclear cells (PBMCs), collected when the disease was refractory, from a patient treated with antithyroid drugs. Receptor source: a female donor with Graves disease.

Worth noting for this clonotype: One junction end disagrees with the germline gene, perhaps due to a read error. The V and J genes are TRBV13 and TRBJ2-7; 8 nucleotides line up with TRBD2. The CDR3 runs to 16 residues. Germline lookup yields CDR1 PRHDT and CDR2 FYEKMQ (reference sequence). CDR3 sequence reads: CAGSPKGEAGAYEQYF. CDR3 coding DNA: TGTGCCGGCAGCCCCAAGGGGGAAGCGGGAGCCTACGAGCAGTACTTC.

The chain employs TRBV7-9 and TRBJ2-2; D may be TRBD2 (5 bases). CDR1 and CDR2 from the germline V gene are SEHNR and FQNEAQ (reference sequence). The CDR3 loop spans 13 amino acids. V dropped 5 bases and J dropped 7 bases, with 11 bases sitting between them. The CDR3 loop is CASSPRTDGELFF. In nucleotides, the CDR3 is TGTGCCAGCAGCCCAAGGACTGACGGGGAGCTGTTTTTT.

This clonotype was observed a few times. This chain connects TRBV5-1 to TRBJ2-5, with a possible D match to TRBD2 (6 bases). Trimming cost V 4 bases and J 4 bases, with 17 bases left between them. Germline lookup yields CDR1 SGHRS and CDR2 YFSETQ. The CDR3 length is 15 residues. The CDR3 is CASSLSAGMGETQYF. CDR3 in DNA: TGCGCCAGCAGCCTCTCGGCGGGAATGGGAGAGACCCAGTACTTC.

The gene calls are TRBV4-1 and TRBJ1-1; D uncertain. Germline V gives CDR1 MGHRA, CDR2 YSYEKL. Trimming took 0 bases from V and 2 from J, leaving 10 bases between them. The CDR3 runs to 15 residues. The CDR3 sequence: CASSQDTQLNTEAFF. The CDR3 DNA follows: TGCGCCAGCAGCCAAGATACCCAGCTAAACACTGAAGCTTTCTTT.

This clonotype has only a few counts. The CDR3 region has the DNA TGTGCCAGCAGCGAGGACAGGATCAACGAAAATGAGCAGTTCTTC. Its translation is CASSEDRINENEQFF. The chain carries TRBV6-1 and TRBJ2-1; 7 nucleotides align to TRBD1. Trimming cost V 6 bases and J 7 bases; bases outside gene matches: 12. In germline, CDR1 is MNHNS, CDR2 SASEGT. This CDR3 contains 15 residues.

This clonotype was recorded many times. The chain employs TRBV5-1 and TRBJ1-2, with 10 nucleotides matching TRBD1. Germline V CDR1 and CDR2: SGHRS, YFSETQ. The CDR3 runs to 15 residues. Trimming at V came to 4 bases and at J to 8 bases, leaving 11 bases not matched to a gene. The DNA of the CDR3 is TGCGCCAGCAGCGTTCCGGGACAGGGGAAAGACGGCTACACCTTC. Translation: CASSVPGQGKDGYTF.

This clonotype came up many times. CDR3 in amino acids: CSANSLAGVETQYF. In nucleotides, the CDR3 is TGCAGTGCTAATTCGCTAGCGGGAGTGGAGACCCAGTACTTC. This rearrangement joins TRBV20-1 to TRBJ2-5, with 10 bases fitting TRBD2. Germline CDR1 reads DFQATT; CDR2 reads SNEGSKA (reference sequence). This CDR3 is built from 14 residues. J lost 5 bases, V lost 4 bases, and 7 bases had no gene match.

This clonotype has ten or more counts. CDR3 amino acids: CASSSFIYEQYF. CDR3 nucleotide sequence: TGTGCCAGCAGTTCGTTCATCTACGAGCAGTACTTC. This sequence joins TRBV2 and TRBJ2-7, with D hard to call. From germline, CDR1 is SNHLY and CDR2 FYNNEI. The CDR3 runs to 12 residues. V lost 5 bases and J lost 3, with 8 bases in between.

V usage is TRBV19 and J usage is TRBJ2-7, with 11 bases that match TRBD2. This CDR3 has 14 amino acids. Germline CDR1 is LNHDA and CDR2 is SQIVND (reference sequence). Trimming took 7 bases from V and 4 from J; bases not matched to a gene: 6. CDR3 in DNA: TGTGCCAGTACGGGGACTAGCGGATCGTACGAGCAGTACTTC. It specifies CASTGTSGSYEQYF.

The chain uses TRBV27 and TRBJ2-2; D gene uncertain. V shed 5 bases and J shed 3 bases, with 10 bases lying between them. This CDR3 is built from 14 residues. Germline V CDR1 and CDR2: MNHEY, SMNVEV (reference sequence). The CDR3 here is CASSSTAYTGELFF. Written as DNA, the CDR3 is TGTGCCAGCAGTAGTACAGCTTACACCGGGGAGCTGTTTTTT.